A selection of T cell receptor beta chains follows, all from one sample in a study of blood T cells in healthy people across ages. TCRdb processed the 5' RACE reads anew with MiXCR; each CDR3 protein has one entry. The sample contains approximately 800,000 distinct CDR3 sequences, roughly 64% of which appear only once. Material: blood. The receptors derive from a young man in good health. Each CDR3 is given with its conserved first and last residue. The D gene is left open where the match is weak. The listing skips clone size in some rows; elsewhere it reads once, few, many or a size class.

D gene: -
J gene: TRBJ2-7
clone size: few
V gene: TRBV19
CDR3 protein: CASGDRADDEQYF
CDR3 DNA: TGTGCCAGTGGCGATAGAGCGGACGACGAGCAGTACTTC

D gene: TRBD1
J gene: TRBJ2-7
clone size: once
V gene: TRBV6-2/TRBV6-3
CDR3 protein: CASRLQGLAYEQYF
CDR3 DNA: TGTGCCAGCAGGTTACAGGGGTTAGCTTACGAGCAGTACTTC

D gene: -
J gene: TRBJ2-3
clone size: few
V gene: TRBV20-1
CDR3 protein: CSAVQPAGTDTQYF
CDR3 DNA: TGCAGTGCTGTCCAACCTGCGGGCACAGATACGCAGTATTTT

D gene: -
J gene: TRBJ2-5
clone size: -
V gene: TRBV9
CDR3 protein: CASSVDGYYSQETQYF
CDR3 DNA: TGTGCCAGCAGCGTAGATGGTTATTACTCACAGGAGACCCAGTACTTC

D gene: TRBD1
J gene: TRBJ2-7
clone size: -
V gene: TRBV27
CDR3 protein: CASGTGGVTYEQYF
CDR3 DNA: TGTGCCAGCGGGACAGGGGGCGTGACCTACGAGCAGTACTTC

D gene: -
J gene: TRBJ2-1
clone size: -
V gene: TRBV6-5
CDR3 protein: CASSYAQSSYNEQFF
CDR3 DNA: TGTGCCAGCAGTTACGCGCAGAGCTCCTACAATGAGCAGTTCTTC

D gene: -
J gene: TRBJ2-3
clone size: many
V gene: TRBV24-1
CDR3 protein: CATSDFTDTQYF
CDR3 DNA: TGTGCCACCAGTGATTTTACAGATACGCAGTATTTT

D gene: -
J gene: TRBJ1-1
clone size: -
V gene: TRBV2
CDR3 protein: CASSNEHPPGATEAFF
CDR3 DNA: TGTGCCAGCAGTAATGAGCATCCCCCCGGGGCCACTGAAGCTTTCTTT

D gene: -
J gene: TRBJ1-2
clone size: -
V gene: TRBV29-1
CDR3 protein: CSGRVAGEDGYTF
CDR3 DNA: TGCAGCGGGAGGGTGGCAGGGGAAGATGGCTACACCTTC

D gene: -
J gene: TRBJ2-7
clone size: few
V gene: TRBV2
CDR3 protein: CASRDGTAYEQYF
CDR3 DNA: TGTGCCAGCCGGGACGGTACGGCCTACGAGCAGTACTTC

D gene: TRBD1
J gene: TRBJ1-2
clone size: -
V gene: TRBV27
CDR3 protein: CACSRDRKKAYSNYGYTF
CDR3 DNA: TGTGCCTGCAGTCGGGACAGGAAGAAAGCATACTCGAACTATGGCTACACCTTC

D gene: -
J gene: TRBJ2-7
clone size: few
V gene: TRBV6-1
CDR3 protein: CASSPLEISYEQYF
CDR3 DNA: TGTGCCAGCAGTCCCTTGGAGATCTCCTACGAGCAGTACTTC

D gene: TRBD1
J gene: TRBJ1-2
clone size: -
V gene: TRBV7-2
CDR3 protein: CASSQGGQGHYGYTF
CDR3 DNA: TGTGCCAGCAGCCAGGGGGGACAGGGGCACTATGGCTACACCTTC

D gene: -
J gene: TRBJ2-3
clone size: -
V gene: TRBV20-1
CDR3 protein: CSASGSADTQYF
CDR3 DNA: TGCAGTGCTAGCGGGAGTGCAGATACGCAGTATTTT

D gene: -
J gene: TRBJ2-7
clone size: -
V gene: TRBV14
CDR3 protein: CASSIPTIPGAGGLSYEQYF
CDR3 DNA: TGTGCCAGCAGCATCCCCACTATTCCCGGGGCTGGGGGGCTATCCTACGAGCAGTACTTC

D gene: TRBD1
J gene: TRBJ1-1
clone size: few
V gene: TRBV5-5
CDR3 protein: CASGTTGGGTEAFF
CDR3 DNA: TGTGCCAGCGGTACGACAGGGGGCGGCACTGAAGCTTTCTTT

D gene: -
J gene: TRBJ2-3
clone size: once
V gene: TRBV13
CDR3 protein: CASSLGSRDTQYF
CDR3 DNA: TGTGCCAGCAGCTTAGGGTCTCGGGATACGCAGTATTTT

D gene: TRBD2
J gene: TRBJ2-5
clone size: -
V gene: TRBV9
CDR3 protein: CASSPPAGEDSGAQYF
CDR3 DNA: TGTGCCAGCAGCCCGCCAGCGGGAGAGGATTCCGGGGCCCAGTACTTC

D gene: -
J gene: TRBJ2-1
clone size: -
V gene: TRBV5-1
CDR3 protein: CASSLTPGNEQFF
CDR3 DNA: TGCGCCAGCAGCTTAACTCCCGGCAATGAGCAGTTCTTC

D gene: -
J gene: TRBJ2-3
clone size: -
V gene: TRBV7-7
CDR3 protein: CASSHRPTDTQYF
CDR3 DNA: TGTGCTAGTAGCCACCGACCGACAGATACGCAGTATTTT

D gene: TRBD2
J gene: TRBJ2-5
clone size: few
V gene: TRBV15
CDR3 protein: CATSRGRLAGETQYF
CDR3 DNA: TGTGCCACCAGCAGAGGAAGACTAGCCGGGGAGACCCAGTACTTC

D gene: TRBD1
J gene: TRBJ2-7
clone size: -
V gene: TRBV6-6
CDR3 protein: CASSYSDRERREQYF
CDR3 DNA: TGTGCCAGCAGTTACTCAGACAGGGAGCGTCGCGAGCAGTACTTC

D gene: TRBD1
J gene: TRBJ2-7
clone size: -
V gene: TRBV4-1
CDR3 protein: CASSHPGQGYEQYF
CDR3 DNA: TGCGCCAGCAGCCACCCCGGACAGGGCTACGAGCAGTACTTC

D gene: TRBD2
J gene: TRBJ2-7
clone size: -
V gene: TRBV12-3/TRBV12-4
CDR3 protein: CASSRLAGSSYEQYF
CDR3 DNA: TGTGCCAGCAGCCGACTAGCGGGGAGCTCCTACGAGCAGTACTTC

D gene: -
J gene: TRBJ2-3
clone size: few
V gene: TRBV7-9
CDR3 protein: CASSLNRGSLTDTQYF
CDR3 DNA: TGTGCCAGCAGCCTTAATCGGGGGTCCCTCACAGATACGCAGTATTTT

D gene: -
J gene: TRBJ2-1
clone size: few
V gene: TRBV4-2
CDR3 protein: CASSQGLMGYEQFF
CDR3 DNA: TGTGCCAGCAGCCAAGGTCTCATGGGCTATGAGCAGTTCTTC

D gene: -
J gene: TRBJ2-4
clone size: -
V gene: TRBV4-3
CDR3 protein: CASSQNLAEGENIQYF
CDR3 DNA: TGCGCCAGCAGCCAAAACTTAGCGGAGGGGGAAAACATTCAGTACTTC

D gene: -
J gene: TRBJ1-2
clone size: -
V gene: TRBV7-9
CDR3 protein: CASSLDFYGYTF
CDR3 DNA: TGTGCCAGCAGCTTAGATTTCTATGGCTACACCTTC